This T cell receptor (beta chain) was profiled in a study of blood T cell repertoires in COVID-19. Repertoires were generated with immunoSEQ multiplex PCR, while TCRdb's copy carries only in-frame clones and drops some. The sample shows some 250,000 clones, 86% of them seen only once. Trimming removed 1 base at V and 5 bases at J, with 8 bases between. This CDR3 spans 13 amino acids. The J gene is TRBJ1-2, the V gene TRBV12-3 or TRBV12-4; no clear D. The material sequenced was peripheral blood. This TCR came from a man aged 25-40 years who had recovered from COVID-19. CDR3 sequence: CASSLGRIYGYTF. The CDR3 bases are TGTGCCAGCAGTTTAGGGCGGATATATGGCTACACCTTC.